This paragraph reports one T cell receptor beta chain. The data derive from a study of blood T cell repertoires in COVID-19. Study-level information: COVID-19 samples from acute and convalescent phases originated in the United States, Italy and Spain. Sample material is recorded as cDNA or gDNA derived from T cells, B-cell-depleted T cells, or PBMCs.

Participants came from around 25 US areas, aged about 18 to 100 years. The study assigned cohorts using participant-reported clinical history. Some clones are missing from TCRdb's copy, which holds only in-frame ones; the method was immunoSEQ multiplex PCR. The sample shows 250,000 to 300,000 clones, roughly 90% of them seen only once. Germline V lookup: CDR1 MNHEY, CDR2 SVGAGI. V lost 2 bases, J lost 0 bases, and 6 bases stayed unmatched. The CDR3 spans 16 residues. This TCR derives from a woman in her forties with acute COVID-19. The rearrangement uses TRBV6-5 and TRBJ2-7; 8 bases map to TRBD2. The sequenced sample consisted of PBMCs or T cells enriched from blood (not recorded which). CDR3 DNA sequence: TGTGCCAGCAGTTACGGGACGAGCGGGGGCTCCTACGAGCAGTACTTC. The encoded protein is CASSYGTSGGSYEQYF.